This passage covers 10 T cell receptor beta chains from one sample sequenced in a study of T cells after posttransplantation cyclophosphamide. The repertoire was sequenced with immunoSEQ multiplex PCR; TCRdb's copy has only in-frame clones and lacks some. The profile shows tens of thousands of clones, 95% to 99% of them singletons. The material sequenced was naive CD8+ T cells sorted from PBMCs. The receptors derive from a man in his forties or fifties in good health, CMV-negative, and a related stem cell transplant donor.

The rearrangement joins TRBV5-1 to TRBJ2-7; TRBD2 matches at 8 bases. J was trimmed by 3 bases and V by 5 bases; bases with no gene match: 4. This CDR3 contains 13 residues. CDR1 and CDR2 from the germline V gene are SGHRS and YFSETQ. In DNA, the CDR3 is TGCGCCAGCAGTTCTGGGACTAGCTACGAGCAGTACTTC. Its protein is CASSSGTSYEQYF. Using reference TRBV5-1 and TRBJ2-7 for the parts outside the CDR3, the full variable domain is KAGVTQTPRYLIKTRGQQVTLSCSPISGHRSVSWYQQTPGQGLQFLFEYFSETQRNKGNFPGRFSGRQFSNSRSEMNVSTLELGDSALYLCASSSGTSYEQYFGPGTRLTVT.

CDR3 sequence reads: CASIGRTYEQYF. DNA for the CDR3: TGTGCCAGCATTGGCAGGACCTACGAGCAGTACTTC. This chain connects TRBV28 to TRBJ2-7; D uncertain. The germline V gene has CDR1 MDHEN and CDR2 SYDVKM. Trimming pared 7 bases from V and 2 bases from J, leaving 9 bases between. The CDR3 contains 12 residues.

This clone was detected only once. This chain uses TRBV28 with TRBJ2-7, with 9 nucleotides matching TRBD2. V lost 5 bases, J lost 2 bases, and 10 bases stayed unmatched. Per germline, CDR1 MDHEN and CDR2 SYDVKM. The CDR3 is 16 residues long. Written as DNA, the CDR3 is TGTGCCAGCAGTCCCTTACAACTAGCGGGCCCCTACGAGCAGTACTTC. This translates into CASSPLQLAGPYEQYF.

The chain uses TRBV19 and TRBJ2-1; D is perhaps TRBD1 (6 bases). V dropped 3 bases and J dropped 0 bases, with 15 bases sitting between them. Germline V CDR1 and CDR2: LNHDA, SQIVND (reference sequence). CDR3 length: 17 residues. The CDR3 reads CASSILLLDSSYNEQFF. The CDR3, as DNA: TGTGCCAGTAGTATCCTTTTGCTGGACAGCTCCTACAATGAGCAGTTCTTC.

This clone was recorded once. Because it lacks the conserved phenylalanine or tryptophan at the end, this CDR3 is likely a read error. The DNA is omitted, as the CDR3 cannot be located on it reliably, and the CDR3 follows TCRdb's listing. The chain uses TRBV5-6 and TRBJ2-7; the table assigns TRBD1, which was not confirmed against the DNA. The CDR3 extends over 10 residues, inclusive of both ends. The germline V gene encodes CDR1 SGHDT and CDR2 YYEEEE. This chain's CDR3 is CASSLQQGSY.

The V and J genes are TRBV20-1 and TRBJ2-7, with unresolved D. Germline V gives CDR1 DFQATT, CDR2 SNEGSKA (reference sequence). Trimming took 8 bases from V and 3 from J, leaving 11 bases between them. This CDR3 is built from 11 residues. In DNA form, the CDR3 reads TGCAGTACTGTCACGGGCTACGAGCAGTACTTC. Translated, it gives CSTVTGYEQYF.

The V gene is TRBV7-6, the J gene TRBJ2-1; 13 bases are shared with TRBD2. The CDR3 length is 15 residues. Germline V gives CDR1 SGHVS, CDR2 FNYEAQ. V lost 5 bases to trimming and J lost 8 bases; unmatched junction nucleotides: 6. The CDR3 region has the DNA TGTGCCAGCAGCCTCAAAACTAGCGGGAGGGATGAGCAGTTCTTC. This gives the protein CASSLKTSGRDEQFF.

The V call is TRBV5-1, the J call TRBJ2-1, with 8 positions matching TRBD1. J gave up 9 bases and V 0 bases, and 5 bases lay outside the gene matches. Germline V gene sequence: CDR1 SGHRS, CDR2 YFSETQ. CDR3 size: 14 residues. The CDR3 region is CASSLGQGAVEQFF. CDR3 in DNA: TGCGCCAGCAGCTTGGGCCAGGGGGCGGTTGAGCAGTTCTTC. Combining the CDR3 with reference TRBV5-1 and TRBJ2-1 gives the whole variable domain KAGVTQTPRYLIKTRGQQVTLSCSPISGHRSVSWYQQTPGQGLQFLFEYFSETQRNKGNFPGRFSGRQFSNSRSEMNVSTLELGDSALYLCASSLGQGAVEQFFGPGTRLTVL.

The rearrangement joins TRBV11-2 to TRBJ1-3, with D hard to call. V was pared by 1 base and J by 2 bases, with 15 bases between. CDR1 SGHAT and CDR2 FQNNGV come from the germline V gene. The CDR3 is made up of 17 amino acids. In DNA form, the CDR3 reads TGTGCCAGCAGCTTAGTCGGGCGGGCCTCTCCTGGAAACACCATATATTTT. Amino acids: CASSLVGRASPGNTIYF.

This chain links TRBV11-3 with TRBJ2-1, with TRBD1 matching over 8 bases. This CDR3 is 13 amino acids long. CDR1 and CDR2 (germline): SGHNT, YENEEA. The ends lost 4 bases at V and 7 bases at J; junction bases unmatched: 3. For the CDR3, the DNA is TGTGCCAGCAGCTCTAGGACAGGGAATGAGCAGTTCTTC. Residues: CASSSRTGNEQFF. Drawing the rest from reference TRBV11-3 and TRBJ2-1, the complete variable domain is EAGVVQSPRYKIIEKKQPVAFWCNPISGHNTLYWYLQNLGQGPELLIRYENEEAVDDSQLPKDRFSAERLKGVDSTLKIQPAELGDSAVYLCASSSRTGNEQFFGPGTRLTVL.